Following are 29 T cell receptor beta chains from one sample sequenced in a study of human CD8 memory T cell subsets. TPEX cells, early memory CD8+ T cells with exhausted-like traits, were CCR7+ PD-1+ TIGIT+. TCR beta was sequenced from UMI-tagged 5' RACE libraries. TCRdb re-called the 5' RACE reads; every CDR3 protein appears as one record, without DNA. Its clone listing holds thousands of distinct CDR3 sequences. Sequenced: CD8+ T cells from PBMCs. These receptors all come from a human donor in good health.

The chain carries TRBV5-5 and TRBJ1-2. The length of the CDR3 is 15 residues. The germline CDR1 and CDR2 sequences are SGHKS and YYEKEE (reference sequence). This chain's CDR3 is CASSLAGGTNYGYTF.

In terms of frequency, this clonotype is medium-sized. This rearrangement joins TRBV7-7 to TRBJ2-3. The CDR3 runs 14 residues. Germline V gives CDR1 SSHAT, CDR2 FNYEAQ (reference sequence). The CDR3 loop reads CASSLGLSTDTQYF. The full variable domain, with the rest looked up from reference TRBV7-7 and TRBJ2-3, is GAGVSQSPRYKVTKRGQDVTLRCDPISSHATLYWYQQALGQGPEFLTYFNYEAQPDKSGLPSDRFSAERPEGSISTLTIQRTEQRDSAMYRCASSLGLSTDTQYFGPGTRLTVL.

CDR3: CASSPTGNSNQPQHF. V is TRBV5-1 and J is TRBJ1-5; as DNA is missing, the TRBD1 call by TCRdb cannot be tested. Germline V gives CDR1 SGHRS, CDR2 YFSETQ. This CDR3 spans 15 amino acids.

This chain uses TRBV19 with TRBJ1-5; TCRdb picks TRBD1, but there is no DNA to check that call. The CDR3 length is 15 residues. CDR1 LNHDA and CDR2 SQIVND come from the germline V gene (reference sequence). CDR3 residues: CARPGDRVCGQPQHF.

The J gene is TRBJ1-2, the V gene TRBV29-1; TCRdb's assignment of TRBD1 cannot be checked, as there is no DNA. This CDR3 comprises 13 residues. The V gene's germline CDR1 is SQVTM and CDR2 ANQGSEA. The CDR3 sequence is CSVSETGLYGYTF.

The J gene is TRBJ2-3, the V gene TRBV2; the D call of TRBD2 rests on TCRdb alone, since no DNA is present to check it. The CDR3 runs 15 residues. Germline values: CDR1 SNHLY, CDR2 FYNNEI. CDR3 sequence reads: CASKLTSGPRDTQYF.

The chain is built from TRBV5-6 and TRBJ2-7; TCRdb outputs TRBD1, but without DNA this stays unchecked. Germline V gene lookup returns CDR1 SGHDT and CDR2 YYEEEE. The CDR3 extends over 15 amino acids. The CDR3 here is CASTPRDGIRHEQYF.

The genes are TRBV27 and TRBJ2-1; as DNA is missing, the TRBD2 call by TCRdb cannot be tested. CDR3 length: 14 residues. CDR1 is MNHEY, CDR2 SMNVEV, per germline (reference sequence). The CDR3 loop is CASATSGGYNEQFF.

Judged by frequency, this clonotype is medium-sized (0.01 to 0.1%). V and J are TRBV5-1 and TRBJ2-4. The CDR3 spans 14 residues. Germline CDR1 and CDR2: SGHRS and YFSETQ. CDR3 protein: CASSLSLAKNIQYF.

The rearrangement joins TRBV7-9 to TRBJ2-5; TCRdb calls TRBD2, which cannot be checked without DNA. This CDR3 is 16 amino acids long. Germline V gene lookup returns CDR1 SEHNR and CDR2 FQNEAQ (reference sequence). CDR3 in amino acids: CASSGPLTSGVPAQYF.

The chain couples TRBV5-1 to TRBJ1-6; TCRdb calls TRBD1, which cannot be checked without DNA. CDR3 length equals 13 residues. Germline loops: CDR1 SGHRS, CDR2 YFSETQ. CDR3 region: CASGQIINSPLHF.

The rearrangement joins TRBV25-1 to TRBJ2-1. From germline, CDR1 is MGHDK and CDR2 SYGVNS. This CDR3 comprises 12 residues. The CDR3 here is CASSQADNEQFF.

The chain combines TRBV27 with TRBJ1-1; TCRdb's D call, TRBD1, is unchecked because there is no DNA. The V gene's germline CDR1 is MNHEY and CDR2 SMNVEV (reference sequence). This CDR3 comprises 15 residues. CDR3: CASSTKNRGFVEAFF.

This clonotype counts as medium-sized (0.01 to 0.1%) by frequency. The chain couples TRBV7-9 to TRBJ2-7; TCRdb's D gene call, TRBD1, goes unchecked for lack of DNA. Germline CDR1 is SEHNR and CDR2 is FQNEAQ (reference sequence). The CDR3 length is 15 residues. This CDR3 reads CASRYTGSPTYEQYF.

The gene calls are TRBV15 and TRBJ2-5; TCRdb returns TRBD2, unconfirmable since there is no DNA. CDR1 is LNHNV and CDR2 is YYDKDF in the germline V gene (reference sequence). The CDR3 covers 16 residues. This CDR3 reads CATSRDWTSGQETQYF.

The chain combines TRBV12-3 or TRBV12-4 with TRBJ1-5. There are 16 residues in the CDR3. The chain's CDR3 is CASSLRAISSNQPQHF.

The CDR3 sequence is CASSPTLASGIYNEQFF. This rearrangement joins TRBV7-9 to TRBJ2-1; TCRdb lists TRBD2, though no DNA is available to test this call. CDR1 and CDR2 from the germline V gene are SEHNR and FQNEAQ (reference sequence). The CDR3 runs 17 residues.

V usage is TRBV7-9 and J usage is TRBJ2-7; as DNA is missing, the TRBD1 call by TCRdb cannot be tested. CDR3 length: 12 amino acids. Germline V CDR1 and CDR2: SEHNR, FQNEAQ (reference sequence). CDR3 residues: CAVLQGSYEQYF.

This rearrangement joins TRBV11-1 to TRBJ1-2. Germline V gene data show CDR1 as SGHAT and CDR2 as FQDESV (reference sequence). This CDR3 region has 15 residues. This chain's CDR3 is CASSLSPTVNYGYTF. The whole variable domain, remainder taken from reference TRBV11-1 and TRBJ1-2, is EAEVAQSPRYKITEKSQAVAFWCDPISGHATLYWYRQILGQGPELLVQFQDESVVDDSQLPKDRFSAERLKGVDSTLKIQPAELGDSAMYLCASSLSPTVNYGYTFGSGTRLTVV.

The chain joins TRBV9 to TRBJ1-1; TCRdb's D call of TRBD1 is untestable without DNA. The V gene's germline CDR1 is SGDLS and CDR2 YYNGEE. The CDR3 is made up of 19 amino acids. The CDR3: CASSPELLGGPTLYTEAFF.

The chain joins TRBV12-3 or TRBV12-4 to TRBJ2-7; as DNA is missing, the TRBD1 call by TCRdb cannot be tested. This CDR3 has 13 amino acids. Here the CDR3 reads CASSSGPSSQQYF.

This clonotype is labeled medium-sized based on frequency. This sequence joins TRBV12-3 or TRBV12-4 and TRBJ2-5; without DNA, the TCRdb call of TRBD2 cannot be checked. This CDR3 contains 14 residues. The CDR3 loop reads CASSSNSGSETQYF.

Considering frequency, this clonotype is medium-sized (0.01 to 0.1%). The CDR3 spells CSSNGATDLFSTDTQYF. V is TRBV29-1 and J is TRBJ2-3; checking the TCRdb D call of TRBD1 is not possible without DNA. Germline CDR1 reads SQVTM; CDR2 reads ANQGSEA. The length of the CDR3 is 17 residues.

The chain joins TRBV11-2 to TRBJ2-2; without DNA, the TCRdb call of TRBD1 cannot be checked. In germline, CDR1 is SGHAT, CDR2 FQNNGV. There are 17 residues in the CDR3. CDR3 protein: CASSLDTRGPDTGELFF.

The chain combines TRBV20-1 with TRBJ2-1; TCRdb reports TRBD1, a call that lacks DNA to check it against. Germline V gene data show CDR1 as DFQATT and CDR2 as SNEGSKA (reference sequence). The CDR3 has 14 residues. The CDR3 sequence is CSAGGGEPYNEQFF.

Judged by frequency, this clonotype is medium-sized. This chain links TRBV5-1 with TRBJ2-7; TCRdb's D call, TRBD1, is unchecked because there is no DNA. The CDR3 extends over 14 amino acids. Germline CDR1 SGHRS, CDR2 YFSETQ. The CDR3 sequence: CASSLAGGRYEQYF.

The rearrangement joins TRBV29-1 to TRBJ1-2; absent DNA, TCRdb's TRBD1 call cannot be checked. The CDR3 is 11 residues long. The germline CDR1 and CDR2 sequences are SQVTM and ANQGSEA. CDR3 in amino acids: CSAPRGYGYTF.

The chain joins TRBV7-9 to TRBJ2-5; the TRBD2 assignment by TCRdb is unverifiable without DNA. Per germline, CDR1 SEHNR and CDR2 FQNEAQ (reference sequence). The CDR3 totals 17 residues. CDR3 sequence reads: CASSLVVGIAEQETQYF. Full variable domain (missing parts from reference TRBV7-9 and TRBJ2-5): DTGVSQNPRHKITKRGQNVTFRCDPISEHNRLYWYRQTLGQGPEFLTYFQNEAQLEKSRLLSDRFSAERPKGSFSTLEIQRTEQGDSAMYLCASSLVVGIAEQETQYFGPGTRLLVL.

According to its frequency, this clonotype is medium-sized. The chain is built from TRBV11-3 and TRBJ2-7; with no DNA, the TCRdb D assignment of TRBD1 cannot be verified. CDR3 length: 14 amino acids. In germline, CDR1 is SGHNT, CDR2 YENEEA. CDR3 residues: CASSSRDGTYEQYF.